This T cell receptor beta chain comes out of a study of long-term antiretroviral therapy in people with HIV. Worth noting for this clone: As yet, its antigen is unknown.

CDR3 length: 13 residues. CDR1 and CDR2 (germline): LGHNA, YSLEER. The ends were cut back, 1 base at V and 7 bases at J, with 10 bases in the middle. Samples held 1-10 million cryopreserved PBMC, and DNA extraction followed. The study, taken as a whole, reports: Patients on ART gained diversity, which nonetheless stayed below transplant donor controls.

Survey level was the resolution at which the v3.0 immunoSEQ assay ran. The data were produced by immunoSEQ multiplex PCR, yet TCRdb's version contains in-frame clones alone and is incomplete. The sample has about 22,000 clones; 82% are singletons. The specimen was unsorted PBMCs, collected at the start of antiretroviral therapy. The chain recombines TRBV4-3 with TRBJ1-1; no definite D call. This TCR came from a man aged 50 to 60 with HIV. The CDR3 DNA sequence: TGCGCCAGCAGCCAAGGGGCGCCGGGTGAAGCTTTCTTT. Translation gives CASSQGAPGEAFF.